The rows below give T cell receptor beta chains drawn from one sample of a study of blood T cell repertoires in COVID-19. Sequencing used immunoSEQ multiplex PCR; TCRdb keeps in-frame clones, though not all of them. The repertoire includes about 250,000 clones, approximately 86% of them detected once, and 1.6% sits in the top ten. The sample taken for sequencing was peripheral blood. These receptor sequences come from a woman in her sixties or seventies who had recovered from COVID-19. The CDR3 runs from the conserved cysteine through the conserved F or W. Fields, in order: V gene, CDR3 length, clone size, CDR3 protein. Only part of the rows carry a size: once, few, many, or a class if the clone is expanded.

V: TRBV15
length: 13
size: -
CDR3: CATSRDADYGYTF

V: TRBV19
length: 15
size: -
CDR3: CASSTLSTGGETQYF

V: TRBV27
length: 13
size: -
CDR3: CASSLSSGATPFF

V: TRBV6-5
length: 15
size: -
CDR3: CASSSPGQGAYGYTF

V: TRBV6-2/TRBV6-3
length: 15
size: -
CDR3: CASSYPGYGNQPQHF

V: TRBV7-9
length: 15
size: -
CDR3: CASSLVRGPVDEQFF

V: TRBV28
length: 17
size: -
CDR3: CASITGQGNLYQETQYF

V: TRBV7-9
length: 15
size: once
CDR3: CASSLALVSTGEQYF

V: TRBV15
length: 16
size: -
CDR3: CATSRFGGQGQETQYF

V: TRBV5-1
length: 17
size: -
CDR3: CASSLYTGTDNTDTQYF

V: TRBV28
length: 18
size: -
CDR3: CASSFPRRGISSTDTQYF

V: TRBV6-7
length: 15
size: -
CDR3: CASTPDGGGNQPQHF

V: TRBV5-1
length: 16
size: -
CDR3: CASSLPSGGTTGELFF

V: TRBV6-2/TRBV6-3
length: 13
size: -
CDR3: CASSYVGGSPLHF

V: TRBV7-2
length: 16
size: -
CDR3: CASSLGTWGGNTEAFF

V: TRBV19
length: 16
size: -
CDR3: CASSIDRGMGNQPQHF

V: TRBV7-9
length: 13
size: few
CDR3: CASSLGDRLLQYF

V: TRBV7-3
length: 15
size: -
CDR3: CASSLRGTSTDTQYF

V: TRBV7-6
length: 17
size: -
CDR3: CASGPGQGSPHSYEQYF

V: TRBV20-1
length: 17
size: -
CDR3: CSASLLRGAPRGHTQYF

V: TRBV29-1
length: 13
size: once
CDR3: CSVAGQGLQPQHF

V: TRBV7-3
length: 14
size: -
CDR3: CASSLVLNTGELFF

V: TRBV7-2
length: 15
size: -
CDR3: CASSLKGGDSYEQYF

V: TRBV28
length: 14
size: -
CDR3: CASSSAELANEQFF

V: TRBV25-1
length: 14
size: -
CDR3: CASSGAGPHNEQFF